Each of the 26 T cell receptor beta chains below was sequenced from the same sample in a study of cytomegalovirus exposure and HLA in healthy donors. The PCR ran on 60 Vbeta and 13 Jbeta primers. Sequenced by immunoSEQ multiplex PCR; TCRdb stores in-frame clones only, minus some. The sample has roughly 190,000 clones, 65% to 85% seen once. Source material: PBMCs. The receptors shown here come from a woman aged 18 to 35 in good health and CMV-seronegative.

V is TRBV28 and J is TRBJ1-6; D perhaps matches TRBD1 (6 bases). The CDR3 has 15 amino acids. The germline V gene has CDR1 MDHEN and CDR2 SYDVKM. Trimming took off 6 bases at V and 5 bases at J, with 14 bases between the two ends. The CDR3 bases are TGTGCCAGCAGGCCACAGGGCCGGAATAATTCACCCCTCCACTTT. Residues: CASRPQGRNNSPLHF.

V is TRBV2 and J is TRBJ1-1; 8 bases line up with TRBD1. J was trimmed by 1 base and V by 6 bases; bases with no gene match: 4. The CDR3 totals 14 residues. Germline CDR1 SNHLY, CDR2 FYNNEI. CDR3 residues: CASSLGQGNTEAFF. The CDR3, as DNA: TGTGCCAGCAGCCTCGGACAGGGGAACACTGAAGCTTTCTTT.

This clone was detected only once. V is TRBV2 and J is TRBJ2-7; 10 bases are a match to TRBD1. This CDR3 is built from 16 residues. Trimming at V came to 3 bases and at J to 6 bases, leaving 11 bases not matched to a gene. From germline, CDR1 is SNHLY and CDR2 FYNNEI. For the CDR3, the DNA is TGTGCCAGCAGTGATACGAGACAGGGGGCAAAAGGCGAGCAGTACTTC. Its translation: CASSDTRQGAKGEQYF.

V is TRBV5-1 and J is TRBJ2-1; no definite D call. Between the trimmed V and J ends, which lost 0 bases and 5 bases, there was a span of 6 bases. The CDR3 sequence is 13 residues long. Germline CDR1 is SGHRS and CDR2 is YFSETQ. Here the CDR3 reads CASSLALDNEQFF. CDR3 sequence (DNA): TGCGCCAGCAGCTTGGCCCTCGACAATGAGCAGTTCTTC.

This chain connects TRBV19 to TRBJ1-1; 7 nucleotides align to TRBD1. The V gene's germline CDR1 is LNHDA and CDR2 SQIVND (reference sequence). Trimming cost V 4 bases and J 4 bases; bases outside gene matches: 3. The CDR3 contains 13 residues. CDR3: CASSRQGSTEAFF. CDR3 nucleotide sequence: TGTGCCAGTAGTAGACAGGGTAGCACTGAAGCTTTCTTT.

Concerning this clone itself: Other DNA variants within this sample encode the same CDR3. V gene TRBV29-1 combines with J gene TRBJ1-1, with 10 bases matching TRBD1. The CDR3 totals 14 residues. V shed 2 bases and J 2 bases; nucleotides not matched to a gene: 2. Germline lookup yields CDR1 SQVTM and CDR2 ANQGSEA. CDR3 region: CSVEPTGGNTEAFF. CDR3 bases: TGCAGCGTTGAACCGACAGGGGGCAACACTGAAGCTTTCTTT.

The V and J genes are TRBV7-9 and TRBJ2-2; maybe TRBD2 (5 bases). Germline lookup yields CDR1 SEHNR and CDR2 FQNEAQ (reference sequence). The CDR3 runs to 14 residues. V was pared by 8 bases and J by 6 bases, with 16 bases between. The CDR3 sequence is CASELGAVAGELFF. For the CDR3, the DNA is TGTGCCAGCGAACTAGGTGCGGTTGCCGGGGAGCTGTTTTTT.

V is TRBV28 and J is TRBJ2-2, with TRBD1 identical over 9 bases. Germline V gene data show CDR1 as MDHEN and CDR2 as SYDVKM. J was trimmed by 4 bases and V by 5 bases; bases with no gene match: 8. The CDR3 is 16 amino acids. CDR3 amino acids: CASSGGTGLLTGELFF. The CDR3 DNA reads TGTGCCAGCAGTGGAGGGACAGGGCTACTCACCGGGGAGCTGTTTTTT.

The rearrangement uses TRBV28 and TRBJ2-2, with 12 bases fitting TRBD2. The CDR3 is 15 amino acids. J was trimmed by 7 bases and V by 4 bases; bases with no gene match: 4. The germline gives CDR1 MDHEN, CDR2 SYDVKM. The CDR3 nucleotides read TGTGCCAGCAGTTCACCGGGACTAGCGGGCGGGGAGCTGTTTTTT. Amino acid sequence: CASSSPGLAGGELFF.

CDR3 bases: TGTGCCAGCAGCGCCAGTGCAACCTATCAGCCCCAGCATTTT. Translated, it gives CASSASATYQPQHF. This chain uses TRBV6-1 with TRBJ1-5; the D is unclear. This CDR3 is built from 14 residues. Germline CDR1 MNHNS, CDR2 SASEGT. Trimming stripped 6 bases from V and 5 bases from J, with 14 bases between.

V is TRBV19 and J is TRBJ2-7; D is possibly TRBD2 (5 bases). This CDR3 is 15 amino acids long. Germline assignment: CDR1 LNHDA and CDR2 SQIVND (reference sequence). V was cut by 1 base and J by 0 bases, with 10 bases left in between. CDR3 protein: CASSIAGWTSYEQYF. The CDR3 bases are TGTGCCAGTAGTATAGCGGGGTGGACCTCCTACGAGCAGTACTTC.

The genes are TRBV2 and TRBJ1-5, with 8 positions matching TRBD1. From germline, CDR1 is SNHLY and CDR2 FYNNEI. The ends lost 6 bases at V and 1 base at J; junction bases unmatched: 5. The CDR3 loop spans 15 amino acids. In nucleotides, the CDR3 is TGTGCCAGCAGGGACAGGGTCGGGAGCAATCAGCCCCAGCATTTT. This gives the protein CASRDRVGSNQPQHF.

This chain uses TRBV6-1 with TRBJ2-1; 7 nucleotides match TRBD2. Germline V gene sequence: CDR1 MNHNS, CDR2 SASEGT. This CDR3 comprises 14 residues. V lost 6 bases to trimming and J lost 2 bases; unmatched junction nucleotides: 4. The CDR3: CASRAGEPYNEQFF. The CDR3 nucleotides are TGTGCCAGCAGGGCGGGGGAACCCTACAATGAGCAGTTCTTC.

The V call is TRBV14, the J call TRBJ1-2; no clear D gene. CDR1 is SGHDN and CDR2 is FVKESK in the germline V gene. V shed 5 bases and J shed 0 bases, with 13 bases lying between them. This CDR3 region has 15 residues. The CDR3 here is CASSSAALANYGYTF. In nucleotides, the CDR3 is TGTGCCAGCAGCTCCGCCGCCTTAGCTAACTATGGCTACACCTTC.

This clone was seen a single time. V usage is TRBV18 and J usage is TRBJ1-1; tentative D call: TRBD1 (5 bases). V lost 0 bases and J 0 bases, leaving 11 bases between the germline ends. Germline lookup yields CDR1 KGHSH and CDR2 LQKENI. The CDR3 loop spans 16 amino acids. The CDR3 DNA reads as TGTGCCAGCTCACCACCGGGTAAGGACATGAACACTGAAGCTTTCTTT. Its protein product is CASSPPGKDMNTEAFF.

A note on this clone: Germline is not matched at one junction end, which may reflect a read error. This sequence joins TRBV27 and TRBJ1-6; 11 bases fit TRBD1. Per the germline V gene, CDR1 is MNHEY and CDR2 is SMNVEV (reference sequence). The CDR3 has 17 residues. The CDR3 spells CASNLGGQGAFNSPLHF. CDR3 DNA: TGTGCCAGCAATTTAGGTGGACAGGGGGCATTTAATTCACCCCTCCACTTT.

The rearrangement uses TRBV28 and TRBJ1-3; 7 bases match TRBD1. The CDR3 is 14 amino acids. Germline values: CDR1 MDHEN, CDR2 SYDVKM. With V trimmed by 11 bases and J by 0 bases, 7 bases remained unmatched. In DNA form, the CDR3 reads TGTGCCGCTAATCGGGACAGCTCTGGAAACACCATATATTTT. Residues: CAANRDSSGNTIYF.

The chain couples TRBV27 to TRBJ1-5, with 7 bases lining up with TRBD1. Per germline, CDR1 MNHEY and CDR2 SMNVEV (reference sequence). V was pared by 5 bases and J by 7 bases, with 8 bases of the junction left unmatched. The CDR3 has 14 residues. In DNA form, the CDR3 reads TGTGCCAGCAGTCCCAGCCAGGGGGTCCAGCCCCAGCATTTT. It yields the protein CASSPSQGVQPQHF.

This sequence joins TRBV28 and TRBJ1-5; D is ambiguous. The CDR3 covers 15 residues. The ends were cut back, 3 bases at V and 2 bases at J, with 11 bases in the middle. CDR1 MDHEN and CDR2 SYDVKM come from the germline V gene. CDR3 DNA: TGTGCCAGCAGTTTCGGCAGGCTGGGCAATCAGCCCCAGCATTTT. The encoded protein is CASSFGRLGNQPQHF.

As regards this clone: An end of the junction does not agree with germline; a read error may underlie this. The rearrangement uses TRBV9 and TRBJ2-2; 8 bases line up with TRBD2. Germline CDR1 reads SGDLS; CDR2 reads YYNGEE. This CDR3 contains 15 residues. The CDR3 sequence is CASSATSGDTGVLFF. The CDR3 nucleotides read TGTGCCAGCAGCGCTACTAGCGGTGACACCGGGGTGCTGTTTTTT.

This clone has a single count. The chain has TRBV6-6 and TRBJ2-3; unclear D gene. Per the germline V gene, CDR1 is MNHNY and CDR2 is SVGAGI (reference sequence). This CDR3 spans 16 amino acids. Trimming cost V 5 bases and J 2 bases, with 17 bases left between them. The CDR3 DNA follows: TGTGCCAGCAGTCCATGGCGGAGAGCCTCCACAGATACGCAGTATTTT. Its translation: CASSPWRRASTDTQYF.

CDR3 DNA sequence: TGTGCCAGCAGCCCTCGGGGCAGGGGCACTGAAGCTTTCTTT. Encoded protein: CASSPRGRGTEAFF. The chain couples TRBV6-6 to TRBJ1-1, with D perhaps TRBD1 (6 bases). The CDR3 is 14 amino acids. V lost 6 bases and J 4 bases, leaving 15 bases between the germline ends. Germline-derived CDR1 and CDR2 are MNHNY and SVGAGI (reference sequence).

The chain carries TRBV11-1 and TRBJ1-1, with D possibly being TRBD1 (6 bases). V lost 5 bases, J lost 1 base, and 14 bases lay in between. The germline V gene encodes CDR1 SGHAT and CDR2 FQDESV (reference sequence). This CDR3 is 15 amino acids long. The CDR3 DNA reads TGTGCCAGCAGCATACAGGGAATGGAGAACACTGAAGCTTTCTTT. It encodes CASSIQGMENTEAFF.

This clone was detected only a few times. The gene calls are TRBV2 and TRBJ2-3; 13 positions match TRBD2. The germline CDR1 and CDR2 sequences are SNHLY and FYNNEI. CDR3 size: 16 residues. J lost 4 bases, V lost 9 bases, and 10 bases had no gene match. The CDR3 spells CARSHTSGRASDTQYF. The DNA of the CDR3 is TGTGCCAGGAGCCATACTAGCGGGAGGGCCTCAGATACGCAGTATTTT.

CDR3 DNA: TGCAGCGTTGGACTCCGACTAGCCGCAGATACGCAGTATTTT. The encoded protein is CSVGLRLAADTQYF. The V call is TRBV29-1, the J call TRBJ2-3; TRBD2 matches at 7 bases. The V gene end was trimmed by 4 bases and the J gene end by 4 bases; junction bases not matched to a gene: 8. CDR1 is SQVTM, CDR2 ANQGSEA, per germline. The CDR3 contains 14 residues.

The chain carries TRBV28 and TRBJ2-7, with D tentatively TRBD1 (6 bases). The V and J ends lost 5 bases and 3 bases respectively, with 20 bases between them. Germline lookup yields CDR1 MDHEN and CDR2 SYDVKM. This CDR3 is 16 amino acids long. This chain's CDR3 is CASSVPPATGRYEQYF. As DNA, the CDR3 is TGTGCCAGCAGTGTCCCCCCGGCGACAGGCCGCTACGAGCAGTACTTC. Drawing the rest from reference TRBV28 and TRBJ2-7, the complete variable domain is DVKVTQSSRYLVKRTGEKVFLECVQDMDHENMFWYRQDPGLGLRLIYFSYDVKMKEKGDIPEGYSVSREKKERFSLILESASTNQTSMYLCASSVPPATGRYEQYFGPGTRLTVT.